This entry lists 16 T cell receptor beta chains sequenced from one sample in a study of T cell repertoires in cytomegalovirus infection. TCRdb called the reads again in MiXCR, with one record for every CDR3 protein. The sample lists about a million distinct CDR3 sequences, roughly 30% occurring once. Antigens for these TCRs are unknown. The starting material was cultured CD8+ T cells from PBMCs, obtained from culture after CMV antigen stimulation. The source is a human donor in good health (CMV status not recorded). Some clones in this sample may be carry-over from other donors' samples.

The chain uses TRBV19 and TRBJ1-1, with D unresolved. Deletions cut 3 bases from V and 4 bases from J, with 9 bases between. Germline V gives CDR1 LNHDA, CDR2 SQIVND (reference sequence). This CDR3 spans 13 amino acids. The CDR3 coding sequence is TGTGCCAGTAGTATGGACTGGGGCACTGAAGCTTTCTTT. This translates into CASSMDWGTEAFF.

V gene TRBV6-5 combines with J gene TRBJ2-5; no clear D. The CDR3 contains 16 residues. In germline, CDR1 is MNHEY, CDR2 SVGAGI. Trimming took 1 base from V and 0 from J, leaving 12 bases between them. The CDR3 loop reads CASSYFGAGDQETQYF. In DNA form, the CDR3 reads TGTGCCAGCAGTTACTTCGGAGCTGGGGACCAAGAGACCCAGTACTTC.

The chain carries TRBV4-1 and TRBJ2-7; TRBD1 might be the D (6 bases). Trimming removed 1 base from V and 2 bases from J, with 12 bases in between. CDR1 and CDR2 (germline): MGHRA, YSYEKL. This CDR3 is built from 15 residues. CDR3 in amino acids: CASSQVTGEPYEQYF. The CDR3 nucleotides are TGCGCCAGCAGCCAAGTGACAGGCGAACCCTACGAGCAGTACTTC.

This clonotype has just a few counts. This chain's CDR3 is CASSLASDRGLPQHF. Written as DNA, the CDR3 is TGTGCCAGCAGCTTAGCATCGGACAGGGGTCTGCCCCAGCATTTT. V is TRBV7-9 and J is TRBJ1-5; 9 bases match TRBD1. Per the germline V gene, CDR1 is SEHNR and CDR2 is FQNEAQ (reference sequence). The CDR3 has 15 amino acids. Unmatched junction bases numbered 6, after V lost 0 bases and J lost 9 bases.

The J gene is TRBJ1-5, the V gene TRBV7-9; 8 bases map to TRBD1. The CDR3 loop spans 16 amino acids. Germline values: CDR1 SEHNR, CDR2 FQNEAQ (reference sequence). The trim removed 5 bases at V and 3 bases at J, leaving 9 bases unmatched. CDR3 residues: CASSAYLGQVNQPQHF. In DNA form, the CDR3 reads TGTGCCAGCAGCGCATACCTGGGACAGGTCAATCAGCCCCAGCATTTT.

The V call is TRBV6-5, the J call TRBJ1-1, with D unclear. The V end lost 8 bases, the J end lost 1 base, and 11 bases lay between the germline ends. This CDR3 contains 13 residues. Germline loops: CDR1 MNHEY, CDR2 SVGAGI. CDR3 loop: CASGMTQNTEAFF. As DNA, the CDR3 is TGTGCCAGCGGCATGACTCAGAACACTGAAGCTTTCTTT.

The CDR3 DNA sequence: TGCAGCGTTGAGACGGGCAGAAACGAGCAGTACTTC. This codes for CSVETGRNEQYF. The rearrangement links TRBV29-1 to TRBJ2-7; no clear D gene. V lost 3 bases and J lost 5, with 11 bases in between. The CDR3 runs 12 residues. Germline assignment: CDR1 SQVTM and CDR2 ANQGSEA.

A note on this clonotype: Sequence at one end of the junction differs from germline and may be a read error. V and J are TRBV19 and TRBJ2-1; D is uncertain. The CDR3 contains 14 residues. CDR1 and CDR2 (germline): LNHDA, SQIVND (reference sequence). CDR3 loop: CVSKPSSSYNEQFF. The CDR3 nucleotides are TGTGTCAGTAAACCGTCCAGCTCCTACAATGAGCAGTTCTTC.

This chain links TRBV27 with TRBJ2-7; D uncertain. With 8 bases removed from V and 4 bases from J, the gap between germline ends came to 9 bases. The CDR3 is made up of 11 amino acids. Per the germline V gene, CDR1 is MNHEY and CDR2 is SMNVEV (reference sequence). CDR3 sequence: CASGPAYEQYF. The CDR3 DNA reads as TGTGCCAGCGGTCCAGCTTACGAGCAGTACTTC.

The V call is TRBV7-6, the J call TRBJ2-1, with 10 bases that match TRBD1. V gave up 4 bases and J gave up 9 bases; unmatched junction bases: 9. The CDR3 sequence is 15 residues long. The germline V gene encodes CDR1 SGHVS and CDR2 FNYEAQ. The CDR3, as DNA: TGTGCCAGCAGCTCGACAGGGGGCGGCCTTGGTGAGCAGTTCTTC. This codes for CASSSTGGGLGEQFF.

With regard to this clonotype: A single base separates this from a much larger clone, so it may be a read error. The chain is built from TRBV7-6 and TRBJ2-1, with D unresolved. This CDR3 comprises 14 residues. From germline, CDR1 is SGHVS and CDR2 FNYEAQ. Trimming cost V 0 bases and J 8 bases, with 11 bases left between them. DNA for the CDR3: TGTGCCAGCAGCTTAGCCGACTCCTGGGATGAGCAGTTCTTC. Protein sequence: CASSLADSWDEQFF. Combining the CDR3 with reference TRBV7-6 and TRBJ2-1 gives the whole variable domain GAGVSQSPRYKVTKRGQDVALRCDPISGHVSLYWYRQALGQGPEFLTYFNYEAQQDKSGLPNDRFSAERPEGSISTLTIQRTEQRDSAMYRCASSLADSWDEQFFGPGTRLTVL.

The CDR3 region has the DNA TGTGCCAGCAGCTCCCCGGGGGGCGATTCACCCCTCCACTTT. Translation: CASSSPGGDSPLHF. V usage is TRBV7-4 and J usage is TRBJ1-6, with a weak D call TRBD1 (6 bases). CDR3 length equals 14 residues. The V gene lost 4 bases and the J gene lost 8 bases, with 12 bases spanning the gap. The V gene's germline CDR1 is SGHVT and CDR2 SQSDAQ. Full variable domain (rest looked up from reference TRBV7-4 and TRBJ1-6): GAGVSQSPRYKVAKRGRDVALRCDSISGHVTLYWYRQTLGQGSEVLTYSQSDAQRDKSGRPSGRFSAERPERSVSTLKIQRTEQGDSAVYLCASSSPGGDSPLHFGNGTRLTVT.

This clonotype was seen only a few times. V and J are TRBV10-3 and TRBJ2-7, with 10 bases aligning to TRBD2. Germline CDR1 reads ENHRY; CDR2 reads SYGVKD. The CDR3 spans 14 residues. The V segment lost 10 bases and the J segment 7 bases; nucleotides outside the gene matches: 13. The CDR3 loop is CATSLAGATEEQYV. The CDR3 coding sequence is TGTGCCACCTCTCTAGCGGGGGCCACAGAGGAGCAGTACGTC.

The chain uses TRBV5-1 and TRBJ1-2; a weak D match, TRBD1 (6 bases). Germline V lookup: CDR1 SGHRS, CDR2 YFSETQ. CDR3 size: 14 residues. Trimming cost V 3 bases and J 4 bases, with 13 bases left between them. CDR3 in amino acids: CASSSEGGIYGYTF. In DNA form, the CDR3 reads TGCGCCAGCAGCTCCGAAGGGGGAATCTATGGCTACACCTTC.

This clonotype was recorded at least ten times. The chain employs TRBV7-2 and TRBJ2-1; the match to TRBD2 covers 13 bases. CDR1 and CDR2 from the germline V gene are SGHTA and FQGNSA. There are 17 residues in the CDR3. V shed 2 bases and J 2 bases; nucleotides not matched to a gene: 3. The CDR3 loop is CASSLLGLAGAYNEQFF. The CDR3 bases are TGTGCCAGCAGCTTATTAGGACTAGCGGGGGCCTACAATGAGCAGTTCTTC.

Regarding this clonotype: With a much larger clone just one base away, this may be a read error. Since the CDR3 does not end with the conserved phenylalanine or tryptophan, this likely comes from a read error. The chain joins TRBV11-3 to TRBJ2-3; 7 bases are shared with TRBD2. With V trimmed by 4 bases and J by 5 bases, 12 bases remained unmatched. This CDR3 contains 16 residues. Per the germline V gene, CDR1 is SGHNT and CDR2 is YENEEA. The CDR3 DNA reads TGTGCCAGCAGCTCCCTACCAGGTGCGGGGGAAGATACGCAGTATTCT. Encoded protein: CASSSLPGAGEDTQYS.